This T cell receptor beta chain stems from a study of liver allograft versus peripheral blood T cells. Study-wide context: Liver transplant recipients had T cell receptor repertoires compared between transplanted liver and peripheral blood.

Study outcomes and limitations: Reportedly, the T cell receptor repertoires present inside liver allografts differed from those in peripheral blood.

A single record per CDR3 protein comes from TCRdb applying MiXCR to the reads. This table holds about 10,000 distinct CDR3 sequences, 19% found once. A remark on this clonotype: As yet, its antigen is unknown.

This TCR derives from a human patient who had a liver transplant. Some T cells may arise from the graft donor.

Here the CDR3 DNA reads TGTGCCAGCCAGGACAGATTCACAGATACGCAGTATTTT. Its translation is CASQDRFTDTQYF. The genes are TRBV2 and TRBJ2-3; the D gene is possibly TRBD1 (6 bases). The length of the CDR3 is 13 residues. Germline V gene data show CDR1 as SNHLY and CDR2 as FYNNEI. V was pared by 8 bases and J by 2 bases, with 11 bases between.